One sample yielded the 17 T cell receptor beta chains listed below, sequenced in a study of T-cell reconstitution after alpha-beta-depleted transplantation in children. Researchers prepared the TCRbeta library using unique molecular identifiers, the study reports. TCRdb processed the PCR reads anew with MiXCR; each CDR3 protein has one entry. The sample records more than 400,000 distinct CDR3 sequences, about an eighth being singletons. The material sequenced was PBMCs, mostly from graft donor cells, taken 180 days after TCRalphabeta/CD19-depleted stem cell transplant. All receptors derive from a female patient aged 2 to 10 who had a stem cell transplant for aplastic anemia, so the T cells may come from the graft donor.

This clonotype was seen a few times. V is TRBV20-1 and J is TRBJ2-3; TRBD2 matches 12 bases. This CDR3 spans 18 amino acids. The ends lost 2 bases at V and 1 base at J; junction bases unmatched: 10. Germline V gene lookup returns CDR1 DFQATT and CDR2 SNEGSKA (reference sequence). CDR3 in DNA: TGCAGTGCTAGAAACCCGGGACTAGCGGGTTTACGCACAGATACGCAGTATTTT. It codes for CSARNPGLAGLRTDTQYF.

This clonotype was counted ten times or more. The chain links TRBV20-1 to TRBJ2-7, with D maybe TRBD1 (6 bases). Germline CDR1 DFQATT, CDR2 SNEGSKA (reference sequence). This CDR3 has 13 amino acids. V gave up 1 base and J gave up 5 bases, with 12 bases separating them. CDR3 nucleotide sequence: TGCAGTGCTAGAGGGAACAGGGATCACGAGCAGTACGTC. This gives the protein CSARGNRDHEQYV.

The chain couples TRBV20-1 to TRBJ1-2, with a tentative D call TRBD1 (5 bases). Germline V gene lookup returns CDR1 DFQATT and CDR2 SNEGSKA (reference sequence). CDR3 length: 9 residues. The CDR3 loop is CRGGEGYTF. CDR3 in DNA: TGCAGGGGAGGGGAAGGCTACACCTTC.

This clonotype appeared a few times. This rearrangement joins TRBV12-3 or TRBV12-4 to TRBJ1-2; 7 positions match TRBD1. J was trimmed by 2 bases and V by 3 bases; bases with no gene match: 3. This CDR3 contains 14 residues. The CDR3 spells CASSFHRGNYGYTF. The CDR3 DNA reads TGTGCCAGCAGTTTTCACAGGGGCAACTATGGCTACACCTTC.

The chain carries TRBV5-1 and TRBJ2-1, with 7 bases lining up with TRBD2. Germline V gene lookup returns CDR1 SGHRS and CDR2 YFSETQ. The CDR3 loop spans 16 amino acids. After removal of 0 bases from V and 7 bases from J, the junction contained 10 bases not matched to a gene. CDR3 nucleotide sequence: TGCGCCAGCAGCTTGGGTAGGTCTAGCGGATTTAATGAGCAGTTCTTC. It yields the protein CASSLGRSSGFNEQFF. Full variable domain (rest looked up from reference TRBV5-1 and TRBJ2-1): KAGVTQTPRYLIKTRGQQVTLSCSPISGHRSVSWYQQTPGQGLQFLFEYFSETQRNKGNFPGRFSGRQFSNSRSEMNVSTLELGDSALYLCASSLGRSSGFNEQFFGPGTRLTVL.

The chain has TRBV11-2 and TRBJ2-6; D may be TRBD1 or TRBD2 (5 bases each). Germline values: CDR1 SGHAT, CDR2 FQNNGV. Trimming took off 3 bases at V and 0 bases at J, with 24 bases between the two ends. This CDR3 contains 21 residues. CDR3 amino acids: CASSFRSTTGAESSGANVLTF. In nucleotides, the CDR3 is TGTGCCAGCAGCTTTCGCTCAACCACCGGGGCAGAGAGCTCTGGGGCCAACGTCCTGACTTTC.

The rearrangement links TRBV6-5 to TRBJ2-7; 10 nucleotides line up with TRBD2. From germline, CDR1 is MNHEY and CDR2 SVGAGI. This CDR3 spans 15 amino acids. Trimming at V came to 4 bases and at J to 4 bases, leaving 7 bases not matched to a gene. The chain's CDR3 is CASSSQREGRYEQYV. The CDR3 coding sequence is TGTGCCAGCAGTTCCCAGCGGGAGGGCCGATACGAGCAGTACGTC.

CDR3 in DNA: TGTGCCAGCTCGCCTTTCCCCGGCAGCCTCACAGATACGCAGTATTTT. It codes for CASSPFPGSLTDTQYF. This chain uses TRBV18 with TRBJ2-3; D gene unclear. The ends were cut back, 6 bases at V and 2 bases at J, with 18 bases in the middle. The germline V gene encodes CDR1 KGHSH and CDR2 LQKENI. The CDR3 consists of 16 residues.

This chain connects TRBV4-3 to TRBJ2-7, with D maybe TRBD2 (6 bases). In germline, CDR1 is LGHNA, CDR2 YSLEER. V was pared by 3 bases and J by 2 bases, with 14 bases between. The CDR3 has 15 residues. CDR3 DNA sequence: TGCGCCAGCAGCCATGACCTCGGGGGAACCTACGAGCAGTACTTC. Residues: CASSHDLGGTYEQYF.

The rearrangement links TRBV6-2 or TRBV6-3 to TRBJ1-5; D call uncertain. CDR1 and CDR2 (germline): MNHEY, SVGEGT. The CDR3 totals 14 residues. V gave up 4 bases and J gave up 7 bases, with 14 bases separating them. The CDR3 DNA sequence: TGTGCCAGCAGTTTAGAAGGGTTATGGCAGCCCCAGCATTTT. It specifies CASSLEGLWQPQHF.

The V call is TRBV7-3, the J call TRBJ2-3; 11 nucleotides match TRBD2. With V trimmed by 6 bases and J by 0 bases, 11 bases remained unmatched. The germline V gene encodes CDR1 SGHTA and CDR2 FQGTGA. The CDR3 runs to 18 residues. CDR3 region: CASRRFLAGGLSTDTQYF. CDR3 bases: TGTGCCAGCAGAAGGTTCCTAGCGGGAGGACTTAGCACAGATACGCAGTATTTT.

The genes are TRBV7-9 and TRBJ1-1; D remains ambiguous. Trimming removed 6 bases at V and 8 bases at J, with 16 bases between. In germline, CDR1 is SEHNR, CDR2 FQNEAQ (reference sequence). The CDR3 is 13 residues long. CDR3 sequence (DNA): TGTGCCAGCAGTCCAAGTTGGGTCGGGGAAGCTTTCTTT. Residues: CASSPSWVGEAFF. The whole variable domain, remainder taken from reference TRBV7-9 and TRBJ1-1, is DTGVSQNPRHKITKRGQNVTFRCDPISEHNRLYWYRQTLGQGPEFLTYFQNEAQLEKSRLLSDRFSAERPKGSFSTLEIQRTEQGDSAMYLCASSPSWVGEAFFGQGTRLTVV.

CDR3 DNA: TGTGCCAGCAGCCACCTGGCGGTCTACAATGAGCAGTTCTTC. Translated: CASSHLAVYNEQFF. The chain combines TRBV14 with TRBJ2-1; D gene ambiguous. The CDR3 sequence is 14 residues long. The V and J ends lost 3 bases and 3 bases respectively, with 9 bases between them. Germline V gene sequence: CDR1 SGHDN, CDR2 FVKESK.

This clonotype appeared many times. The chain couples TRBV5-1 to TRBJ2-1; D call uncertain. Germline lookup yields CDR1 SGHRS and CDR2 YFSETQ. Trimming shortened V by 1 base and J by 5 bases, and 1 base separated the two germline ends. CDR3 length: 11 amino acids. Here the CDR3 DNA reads TGCGCCAGCAGCTTGCACAATGAGCAGTTCTTC. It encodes CASSLHNEQFF.

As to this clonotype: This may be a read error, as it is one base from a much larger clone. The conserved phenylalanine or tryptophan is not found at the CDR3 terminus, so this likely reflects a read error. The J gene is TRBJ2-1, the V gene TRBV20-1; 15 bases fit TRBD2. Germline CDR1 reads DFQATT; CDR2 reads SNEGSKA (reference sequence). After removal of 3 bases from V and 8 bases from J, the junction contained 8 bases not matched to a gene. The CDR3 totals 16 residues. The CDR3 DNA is TGCAGTGCTAGCCGAGGACTAGCGGGAGGGGATCATGAGCAGTTCTTA. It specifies CSASRGLAGGDHEQFL.

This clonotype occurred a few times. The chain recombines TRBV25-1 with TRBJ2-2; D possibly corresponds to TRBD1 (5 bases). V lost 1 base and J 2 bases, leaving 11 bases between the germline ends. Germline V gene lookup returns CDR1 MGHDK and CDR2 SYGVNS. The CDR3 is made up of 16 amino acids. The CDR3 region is CASSEFRVINTGELFF. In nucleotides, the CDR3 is TGTGCCAGCAGTGAATTCAGGGTAATAAACACCGGGGAGCTGTTTTTT.

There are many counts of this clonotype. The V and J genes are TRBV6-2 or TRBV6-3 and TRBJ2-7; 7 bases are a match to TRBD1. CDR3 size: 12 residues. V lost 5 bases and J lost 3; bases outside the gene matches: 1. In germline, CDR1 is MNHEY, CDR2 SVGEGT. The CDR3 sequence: CASSTGDYEQYV. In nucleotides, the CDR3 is TGTGCCAGCAGTACAGGGGACTACGAGCAGTACGTC.